Below are 23 T cell receptor beta chains sequenced from a single sample in a study of human T cells and chemical hapten exposure. TCRdb recomputed calls from the RACE reads with MiXCR, one row per CDR3 protein. The sample holds 65,000 to 90,000 distinct CDR3 sequences, more than 6.5% seen once. Described time point: patch test 2, 6 weeks after DPC sensitization. The treatment is: therapeutic diphenylcyclopropenone sensitization with weekly scalp DPC. The sample in question was whole blood, obtained in connection with sensitization to the hapten diphenylcyclopropenone (DPC). The source is a young woman with alopecia areata. Some clones in this sample may be carry-over from other donors' samples.

The chain couples TRBV7-8 to TRBJ1-1; 11 nucleotides line up with TRBD1. CDR1 is SGHVS, CDR2 FQNEAQ, per germline. The CDR3 consists of 16 residues. The V gene end was trimmed by 4 bases and the J gene end by 5 bases; junction bases not matched to a gene: 9. CDR3 sequence reads: CASSSRDRGSSTEAFF. CDR3 DNA: TGTGCCAGCAGCTCCCGGGACAGGGGGTCAAGTACTGAAGCTTTCTTT.

The chain's CDR3 is CASSPYPTVYGYTF. The CDR3, as DNA: TGTGCCAGCAGTCCCTACCCGACAGTCTATGGCTACACCTTC. V is TRBV12-3 or TRBV12-4 and J is TRBJ1-2, with D possibly being TRBD1 (5 bases). There are 14 residues in the CDR3. V lost 5 bases, J lost 4 bases, and 14 bases lay in between.

In this sample, this clonotype is medium-sized. J is TRBJ2-3 and V is TRBV29-1; D call uncertain. The CDR3 spans 15 residues. Germline V gene data show CDR1 as SQVTM and CDR2 as ANQGSEA. The V end was cut by 4 bases, the J end by 0 bases, with 14 bases between. CDR3 DNA sequence: TGCAGCGTTGGATACGGCTATTCTAGCACAGATACGCAGTATTTT. It encodes CSVGYGYSSTDTQYF.

This clonotype was counted ten times or more. This chain connects TRBV12-3 or TRBV12-4 to TRBJ1-1; D may be TRBD1 (6 bases). Trimming removed 6 bases at V and 6 bases at J, with 14 bases between. The CDR3 extends over 13 amino acids. The CDR3 spells CASRHTQGAEAFF. In nucleotides, the CDR3 is TGTGCCAGCAGACACACACAGGGAGCTGAAGCTTTCTTT.

Ten or more counts support this clonotype. The genes are TRBV29-1 and TRBJ1-1, with 7 bases aligning to TRBD1. J gave up 0 bases and V 4 bases, and 11 bases lay outside the gene matches. Per germline, CDR1 SQVTM and CDR2 ANQGSEA. The CDR3 covers 16 residues. The DNA for the CDR3 is TGCAGCGTTGGCCGACAGGGTATAATTATGAACACTGAAGCTTTCTTT. It yields the protein CSVGRQGIIMNTEAFF.

A word on this clonotype: One base away lies a much larger clone, so this may be a sequencing read error. This chain uses TRBV21-1 with TRBJ2-5; TRBD1 is the table's D call and was not checked against the DNA. TRBV21-1 is a pseudogene segment. The CDR3 is made up of 15 amino acids. CDR3: CASGKWGQGEETQYF. As DNA, the CDR3 is TGTGCCAGCGGCAAATGGGGACAGGGAGAAGAGACCCAGTACTTC.

Many counts were recorded for this clonotype. V and J are TRBV7-9 and TRBJ1-4, with a possible D match to TRBD1 (5 bases). V gave up 4 bases and J gave up 6 bases, with 18 bases separating them. Looked up from germline, CDR1 is SEHNR and CDR2 is FQNEAQ (reference sequence). The CDR3 is made up of 16 amino acids. The CDR3 nucleotides are TGTGCCAGCAGCTCTAGACGGGGGTGGGATGATGAAAAACTGTTTTTT. Translated, it gives CASSSRRGWDDEKLFF.

This clonotype was found many times. The chain has TRBV7-6 and TRBJ1-2, with TRBD1 matching 10 bases. Trimming removed 4 bases from V and 0 bases from J; junction bases left unmatched: 8. This CDR3 contains 17 residues. Germline V CDR1 and CDR2: SGHVS, FNYEAQ. The DNA of the CDR3 is TGTGCCAGCAGCTCTAGACAGGGGGCGTCAGCTAACTATGGCTACACCTTC. Protein product: CASSSRQGASANYGYTF.

With respect to this clonotype: A much larger clone is a single base away; this may be a read error. V and J are TRBV10-3 and TRBJ1-1, with a weak D call TRBD1 (5 bases). The germline V and J ends were trimmed by 9 bases and 4 bases, with 12 bases remaining between them. Germline CDR1 reads ENHRY; CDR2 reads SYGVKD. The length of the CDR3 is 12 residues. DNA for the CDR3: TGTGCCATGAAGGGACCGCTCACTGAAGCTTTCTTT. Its translation: CAMKGPLTEAFF.

This clonotype was detected many times. The chain recombines TRBV7-2 with TRBJ1-1; possible D gene TRBD1, 6 bases. The CDR3 spans 17 residues. The V gene lost 5 bases and the J gene lost 4 bases, with 23 bases spanning the gap. Germline-derived CDR1 and CDR2 are SGHTA and FQGNSA. The CDR3 region is CASSPRPSTGFSTEAFF. The CDR3, as DNA: TGTGCCAGCAGCCCCCGCCCCTCTACAGGGTTTAGCACTGAAGCTTTCTTT. Looking up the rest from reference TRBV7-2 and TRBJ1-1 gives the full variable domain: GAGVSQSPSNKVTEKGKDVELRCDPISGHTALYWYRQSLGQGLEFLIYFQGNSAPDKSGLPSDRFSAERTGGSVSTLTIQRTQQEDSAVYLCASSPRPSTGFSTEAFFGQGTRLTVV.

This clonotype was counted ten times or more. This chain connects TRBV2 to TRBJ1-2; D call uncertain. Germline CDR1 is SNHLY and CDR2 is FYNNEI. Between the trimmed V and J ends, which lost 6 bases and 0 bases, there was a span of 14 bases. CDR3 size: 15 residues. The DNA for the CDR3 is TGTGCCAGCAGAAAAACAGCGACGACTAACTATGGCTACACCTTC. Translation gives CASRKTATTNYGYTF.

This clonotype occurred a few times. The chain carries TRBV7-6 and TRBJ1-5; 8 bases agree with TRBD1. CDR3 length: 17 amino acids. CDR1 and CDR2 (germline): SGHVS, FNYEAQ. V shed 1 base and J 5 bases; nucleotides not matched to a gene: 10. The CDR3 loop is CASSLGVRGPVHQPQHF. The CDR3 DNA sequence: TGTGCCAGCAGCTTAGGTGTCAGGGGGCCCGTTCATCAGCCCCAGCATTTT.

This clonotype was seen at least ten times. V usage is TRBV25-1 and J usage is TRBJ1-1; no reliable D call. The CDR3 sequence is 14 residues long. Trimming cost V 2 bases and J 1 base, with 8 bases left between them. Germline lookup yields CDR1 MGHDK and CDR2 SYGVNS. CDR3 amino acids: CASSEPPENTEAFF. Written as DNA, the CDR3 is TGTGCCAGCAGTGAACCCCCTGAGAACACTGAAGCTTTCTTT.

The rearrangement joins TRBV12-3 or TRBV12-4 to TRBJ2-7, with D possibly matching TRBD2 (7 bases). The CDR3 is 12 amino acids. With 4 bases removed from V and 6 bases from J, the gap between germline ends came to 10 bases. CDR3 bases: TGTGCCAGCAGTTCGGGGGGCTTCGAGCAGTACTTC. Translating gives CASSSGGFEQYF.

This clonotype was seen a few times. The chain has TRBV14 and TRBJ1-2; D remains unclear. CDR1 is SGHDN, CDR2 FVKESK, per germline. This CDR3 spans 14 amino acids. Trimming cost V 1 base and J 6 bases, with 12 bases left between them. The CDR3 coding sequence is TGTGCCAGCAGCCAAGGATGGCCTAAGGATGGCTACACCTTC. It codes for CASSQGWPKDGYTF.

The rearrangement uses TRBV29-1 and TRBJ1-1, with D uncertain. Germline CDR1 reads SQVTM; CDR2 reads ANQGSEA. Trimming stripped 3 bases from V and 2 bases from J, with 13 bases between. The CDR3 spans 14 residues. The CDR3 DNA follows: TGCAGCGTTGAGGACCCGGCGGCTAACACTGAAGCTTTCTTT. It specifies CSVEDPAANTEAFF.

This clonotype was found many times. This chain connects TRBV29-1 to TRBJ1-1, with D maybe TRBD1 (5 bases). CDR1 SQVTM and CDR2 ANQGSEA come from the germline V gene. CDR3 length: 13 residues. Trimming pared 8 bases from V and 3 bases from J, leaving 16 bases between. The CDR3 loop reads CSFQGEVDTEAFF. DNA of the CDR3: TGCAGCTTTCAGGGCGAGGTGGACACTGAAGCTTTCTTT.

In this sample, this clonotype turned up a few times. V usage is TRBV6-6 and J usage is TRBJ1-5; 9 nucleotides match TRBD1. The CDR3 is made up of 18 amino acids. Germline-derived CDR1 and CDR2 are MNHNY and SVGAGI (reference sequence). J lost 0 bases, V lost 6 bases, and 12 bases had no gene match. DNA of the CDR3: TGTGCCAGCAGCCTGGACAGGGGACGGGGGTATAGCAATCAGCCCCAGCATTTT. It yields the protein CASSLDRGRGYSNQPQHF.

In this sample, this clonotype turned up a few times. The V gene is TRBV14, the J gene TRBJ2-3; D not certain. The V gene's germline CDR1 is SGHDN and CDR2 FVKESK. The CDR3 is 15 amino acids. Trimming stripped 4 bases from V and 4 bases from J, with 15 bases between. This CDR3 is CASSPQPRASDTQYF. The CDR3 DNA is TGTGCCAGCAGCCCGCAACCCCGAGCATCAGATACGCAGTATTTT.

Comment on this clonotype: This may arise from a read error, as a much more abundant clone is one base away. The CDR3 sequence: CVSSFVYSGGRKDGYTF. The CDR3 coding sequence is TGTGTCAGCAGCTTCGTTTATTCGGGGGGGCGAAAGGATGGCTACACCTTC. J is TRBJ1-2 and V is TRBV7-9; D may be TRBD1 (6 bases). The CDR3 has 17 residues. CDR1 and CDR2 from the germline V gene are SEHNR and FQNEAQ (reference sequence).

This clonotype was seen a handful of times. J is TRBJ1-1 and V is TRBV2; a weak D match, TRBD1 (5 bases). The V gene's germline CDR1 is SNHLY and CDR2 FYNNEI. The CDR3 is 13 amino acids. The germline V and J ends were trimmed by 4 bases and 6 bases, with 12 bases remaining between them. The CDR3 region is CASSGGQVSEAFF. The CDR3, as DNA: TGTGCCAGCAGTGGGGGCCAGGTTTCTGAAGCTTTCTTT.

This clonotype was counted a few times. The chain couples TRBV7-9 to TRBJ1-2; TRBD1 matches 11 bases. The J segment lost 2 bases and the V segment lost 2 bases, leaving 4 bases of the junction unmatched. This CDR3 has 16 residues. Germline-derived CDR1 and CDR2 are SEHNR and FQNEAQ (reference sequence). The CDR3 protein is CASSLSRTGGNYGYTF. CDR3 in DNA: TGTGCCAGCAGCTTATCCAGGACAGGGGGCAACTATGGCTACACCTTC.

In its sample, this clonotype was seen many times. V and J are TRBV7-6 and TRBJ1-2; TRBD1 is a possible D gene (5 bases). Trimming stripped 1 base from V and 2 bases from J, with 20 bases between. Germline CDR1 SGHVS, CDR2 FNYEAQ. The CDR3 contains 18 residues. The CDR3 reads CASSLVPGAAIENYGYTF. The DNA for the CDR3 is TGTGCCAGCAGCTTAGTTCCCGGGGCCGCTATCGAGAACTATGGCTACACCTTC. Together with reference TRBV7-6 and TRBJ1-2, the CDR3 gives the full variable domain: GAGVSQSPRYKVTKRGQDVALRCDPISGHVSLYWYRQALGQGPEFLTYFNYEAQQDKSGLPNDRFSAERPEGSISTLTIQRTEQRDSAMYRCASSLVPGAAIENYGYTFGSGTRLTVV.